These 18 T cell receptor beta chains originate from one sample sequenced in a study of beta chain features in type 1 diabetes. Investigators reverse transcribed all isolated RNA, so they sequenced expressed TCRB transcripts. Data came from immunoSEQ multiplex PCR; TCRdb stores just in-frame clones and leaves some out. Among hundreds of thousands of clones listed, about 32% were seen once. What was sequenced was naive CD4+ T cells from blood. Receptors originate from a man aged 18 to 30 in good health.

The table lists this clone with a few counts. The chain employs TRBV9 and TRBJ2-1; TRBD2 matches at 10 bases. CDR1 and CDR2 (germline): SGDLS, YYNGEE. V gave up 0 bases and J gave up 6 bases; unmatched junction bases: 9. There are 17 residues in the CDR3. The CDR3 region has the DNA TGTGCCAGCAGCGTAGGGGGGACTAGCGTAGGAGGCAATGAGCAGTTCTTC. It encodes CASSVGGTSVGGNEQFF.

The chain employs TRBV4-2 and TRBJ2-1; TRBD2 matches 10 bases. Trimming removed 3 bases from V and 1 base from J; junction bases left unmatched: 6. Germline lookup yields CDR1 LGHNA and CDR2 YNFKEQ. There are 17 residues in the CDR3. The DNA for the CDR3 is TGTGCCAGCAGCCAGGCTACTAGCGGGATGTCCTACAATGAGCAGTTCTTC. Its translation is CASSQATSGMSYNEQFF.

The V call is TRBV19, the J call TRBJ2-3, with 7 nucleotides matching TRBD2. CDR3 length: 15 residues. Per the germline V gene, CDR1 is LNHDA and CDR2 is SQIVND (reference sequence). V gave up 4 bases and J gave up 2 bases; unmatched junction bases: 6. CDR3 bases: TGTGCCAGTAGTACCCGGACTAGTTTCACAGATACGCAGTATTTT. Amino acids: CASSTRTSFTDTQYF.

There are a few counts of this clone. The V call is TRBV2, the J call TRBJ2-3, with TRBD2 matching over 9 bases. This CDR3 region has 18 residues. Germline loops: CDR1 SNHLY, CDR2 FYNNEI. The V segment lost 2 bases and the J segment 0 bases; nucleotides outside the gene matches: 9. This chain's CDR3 is CASSEFGREGPSTDTQYF. Written as DNA, the CDR3 is TGTGCCAGCAGTGAATTTGGGCGGGAGGGCCCTAGCACAGATACGCAGTATTTT.

The chain is built from TRBV27 and TRBJ2-6, with TRBD2 as a possible D gene (6 bases). Between the trimmed V and J ends, which lost 4 bases and 1 base, there was a span of 11 bases. CDR1 is MNHEY and CDR2 is SMNVEV in the germline V gene (reference sequence). CDR3 length: 16 amino acids. CDR3 sequence: CASSWRDQSGANVLTF. The CDR3 coding sequence is TGTGCCAGCAGTTGGAGGGACCAGTCTGGGGCCAACGTCCTGACTTTC.

This clone was detected only a few times. The chain combines TRBV29-1 with TRBJ2-1; TRBD1 aligns across 7 bases. The CDR3 consists of 13 residues. The V gene end was trimmed by 7 bases and the J gene end by 1 base; junction bases not matched to a gene: 4. Germline V gene lookup returns CDR1 SQVTM and CDR2 ANQGSEA. This CDR3 reads CSAGTASYNEQFF. The CDR3 DNA reads TGCAGCGCCGGGACAGCGTCCTACAATGAGCAGTTCTTC.

The gene calls are TRBV4-3 and TRBJ2-1; D possibly corresponds to TRBD2 (6 bases). V dropped 0 bases and J dropped 7 bases, with 13 bases sitting between them. CDR1 LGHNA and CDR2 YSLEER come from the germline V gene. The CDR3 is 15 residues long. In nucleotides, the CDR3 is TGCGCCAGCAGCCAAGACCCGACCCGGGGGAATGAGCAGTTCTTC. Translation: CASSQDPTRGNEQFF.

This clone came up a few times. The chain employs TRBV29-1 and TRBJ1-2; weak D call: TRBD1 (5 bases). V was shortened by 2 bases and J by 4 bases, with 14 bases between the two germline ends. Germline CDR1 is SQVTM and CDR2 is ANQGSEA. The CDR3 runs 14 residues. CDR3 sequence reads: CSVESTDWFYGYTF. The CDR3 DNA is TGCAGCGTTGAATCGACAGACTGGTTCTATGGCTACACCTTC.

V usage is TRBV6-1 and J usage is TRBJ1-4; 7 bases are a match to TRBD1. The germline V gene has CDR1 MNHNS and CDR2 SASEGT. V shed 6 bases, J shed 5 bases, and the junction held 6 bases outside the gene matches. The CDR3 spans 14 residues. The CDR3 DNA reads as TGTGCCAGCAGACTGGACAGGATAAATGAAAAACTGTTTTTT. It yields the protein CASRLDRINEKLFF.

V usage is TRBV7-3 and J usage is TRBJ1-2; TRBD1 agrees at 7 bases. The J segment lost 6 bases and the V segment lost 2 bases, leaving 0 bases of the junction unmatched. Germline CDR1 reads SGHTA; CDR2 reads FQGTGA. There are 12 residues in the CDR3. The chain's CDR3 is CASSLQGDGYTF. The CDR3 coding sequence is TGTGCCAGCAGCTTACAGGGGGATGGCTACACCTTC.

This clone was seen only a few times. The V call is TRBV28, the J call TRBJ2-2; D is undetermined. V was pared by 1 base and J by 4 bases, with 1 base between. The germline CDR1 and CDR2 sequences are MDHEN and SYDVKM. The CDR3 is made up of 12 amino acids. CDR3 in DNA: TGTGCCAGCAGTTTATTCACCGGGGAGCTGTTTTTT. The encoded protein is CASSLFTGELFF.

This sequence joins TRBV28 and TRBJ2-7; 14 bases map to TRBD2. From germline, CDR1 is MDHEN and CDR2 SYDVKM. V gave up 6 bases and J gave up 6 bases; unmatched junction bases: 4. The CDR3 has 14 amino acids. The CDR3 spells CASSKTSGRAEQYF. The DNA of the CDR3 is TGTGCCAGCAGCAAGACTAGCGGGAGGGCCGAGCAGTACTTC.

Only one count was recorded for this clone. V is TRBV6-6 and J is TRBJ2-7; 11 positions match TRBD2. V was pared by 6 bases and J by 0 bases, with 1 base of the junction left unmatched. CDR3 length: 14 residues. The germline gives CDR1 MNHNY, CDR2 SVGAGI (reference sequence). The CDR3 loop is CASRGLADSYEQYF. CDR3 coding DNA: TGTGCCAGCAGGGGACTAGCGGACTCCTACGAGCAGTACTTC.

This clone turned up a few times. This chain connects TRBV30 to TRBJ2-1, with D perhaps TRBD1 (5 bases). The CDR3 consists of 12 residues. Per the germline V gene, CDR1 is GTSNPN and CDR2 is SVGIG (reference sequence). Trimming pared 0 bases from V and 12 bases from J, leaving 12 bases between. CDR3 sequence: CAWSVGHPGQFF. In nucleotides, the CDR3 is TGTGCCTGGAGTGTAGGACACCCCGGGCAGTTCTTC.

This rearrangement joins TRBV15 to TRBJ1-1, with 8 bases matching TRBD1. Germline CDR1 reads LNHNV; CDR2 reads YYDKDF (reference sequence). The trim removed 5 bases at V and 1 base at J, leaving 3 bases unmatched. The CDR3 extends over 14 amino acids. CDR3 in DNA: TGTGCCACCAGCGTGGGACAGGAGAACACTGAAGCTTTCTTT. Amino acids: CATSVGQENTEAFF.

V usage is TRBV4-3 and J usage is TRBJ2-5; TRBD1 might be the D (6 bases). The J call may not be correct, given that the DNA end is closer to TRBJ2-7. This CDR3 has 15 amino acids. Germline V CDR1 and CDR2: LGHNA, YSLEER. In nucleotides, the CDR3 is TGCGCCAGCAGCCGGGACGGGACACGTCCTCACGAGCAGTACTTC. This sequence encodes CASSRDGTRPHEQYF.

This clone was detected a few times. This chain links TRBV4-2 with TRBJ1-4, with TRBD1 matching over 11 bases. The germline V gene has CDR1 LGHNA and CDR2 YNFKEQ. CDR3 length: 16 residues. Unmatched junction bases numbered 8, after V lost 3 bases and J lost 8 bases. Here the CDR3 reads CASSQDGQGAREKLFF. The CDR3 DNA reads TGTGCCAGCAGCCAGGATGGACAGGGGGCAAGAGAAAAACTGTTTTTT.

This chain links TRBV25-1 with TRBJ1-1, with no clear D. Germline V gene data show CDR1 as MGHDK and CDR2 as SYGVNS. The V end lost 5 bases, the J end lost 1 base, and 8 bases lay between the germline ends. CDR3 size: 13 residues. The CDR3: CASSMTPNTEAFF. CDR3 coding DNA: TGTGCCAGCAGTATGACACCGAACACTGAAGCTTTCTTT.